Below, 25 T cell receptor beta chains from the same sample are listed, as sequenced in a study of blood T cells in healthy people across ages. It was with a sample-barcoded 5' primer and a J-beta primer mix that a second PCR of roughly 6 to 12 cycles was run. MiXCR, run by TCRdb on the 5' RACE reads, gives a single entry per CDR3 protein. In the table there are around 800,000 distinct CDR3 sequences, around 50% of which are singletons. The sample comprised blood. The source is a man of 80 years or more in good health.

This clonotype was recorded many times. The gene calls are TRBV29-1 and TRBJ2-7; the match to TRBD2 covers 7 bases. Germline CDR1 and CDR2: SQVTM and ANQGSEA. J lost 4 bases, V lost 4 bases, and 10 bases had no gene match. The length of the CDR3 is 14 residues. The CDR3 loop reads CSVARGDARYEQYF. The DNA of the CDR3 is TGCAGCGTTGCCCGGGGGGACGCCCGGTACGAGCAGTACTTC.

This clonotype was picked up many times. This sequence joins TRBV29-1 and TRBJ2-5; the D gene could be TRBD1 or TRBD2 (5 bases each). CDR3 size: 12 residues. V gave up 6 bases and J gave up 3 bases, with 11 bases separating them. Germline V lookup: CDR1 SQVTM, CDR2 ANQGSEA. Here the CDR3 reads CSVSRDEETQYF. The CDR3 bases are TGCAGCGTCAGCCGGGACGAAGAGACCCAGTACTTC.

To note about this clonotype: A much larger clone is a single base away; this may be a read error. This chain uses TRBV4-2 with TRBJ2-1; unclear D gene. The DNA end lines up better with TRBJ2-7; the J call may be wrong. CDR1 is LGHNA, CDR2 YNFKEQ, per germline. The CDR3 is made up of 14 amino acids. CDR3 sequence reads: CASSQLSPYNEQYF. The CDR3 DNA sequence: TGTGCCAGCAGCCAACTTTCTCCCTACAATGAGCAGTACTTC.

This rearrangement joins TRBV7-8 to TRBJ1-1, with D possibly being TRBD1 (6 bases). V lost 8 bases, J lost 5 bases, and 18 bases lay in between. Germline V gene sequence: CDR1 SGHVS, CDR2 FQNEAQ. This CDR3 comprises 14 residues. DNA of the CDR3: TGTGCCAGCTCGCGGACAGAGACTATGACTGAAGCTTTCTTT. It encodes CASSRTETMTEAFF.

This chain joins TRBV20-1 and TRBJ2-7; TRBD2 agrees at 7 bases. The V gene's germline CDR1 is DFQATT and CDR2 SNEGSKA (reference sequence). With V trimmed by 4 bases and J by 0 bases, 6 bases remained unmatched. The CDR3 is made up of 14 amino acids. In DNA, the CDR3 is TGCAGTGCTATCCGCGGGGGTTCCTCCTACGAGCAGTACTTC. It codes for CSAIRGGSSYEQYF.

V usage is TRBV2 and J usage is TRBJ1-6; D remains unclear. This CDR3 spans 13 amino acids. Germline CDR1 and CDR2: SNHLY and FYNNEI. Trimming took 5 bases from V and 6 from J, leaving 8 bases between them. CDR3 sequence: CASSSDLNSPLHF. The CDR3 nucleotides read TGTGCCAGCAGTTCGGACCTTAATTCACCCCTCCACTTT.

This rearrangement joins TRBV7-2 to TRBJ2-1, with 13 bases matching TRBD2. Germline CDR1 reads SGHTA; CDR2 reads FQGNSA. V shed 5 bases, J shed 2 bases, and the junction held 6 bases outside the gene matches. This CDR3 contains 17 residues. CDR3 in DNA: TGTGCCAGCAGCCTCGGACTAGCGGGAGTTACCTACAATGAGCAGTTCTTC. Protein: CASSLGLAGVTYNEQFF.

The chain links TRBV6-5 to TRBJ2-3, with 11 bases fitting TRBD2. Germline CDR1 is MNHEY and CDR2 is SVGAGI. The CDR3 has 14 residues. J gave up 6 bases and V 6 bases, and 5 bases lay outside the gene matches. CDR3: CASRRLAGNDTQYF. In DNA form, the CDR3 reads TGTGCCAGCAGAAGACTAGCGGGGAACGATACGCAGTATTTT.

This clonotype came up a few times. This chain links TRBV29-1 with TRBJ1-1; no clear D gene. Germline V CDR1 and CDR2: SQVTM, ANQGSEA. This CDR3 comprises 13 residues. V was shortened by 3 bases and J by 1 base, with 9 bases between the two germline ends. CDR3 region: CSVDKGPNTEAFF. The CDR3 DNA is TGCAGCGTTGATAAGGGCCCGAACACTGAAGCTTTCTTT.

The chain uses TRBV9 and TRBJ2-3; TRBD2 matches 9 bases. With V trimmed by 0 bases and J by 2 bases, 4 bases remained unmatched. This CDR3 is 16 amino acids long. The germline gives CDR1 SGDLS, CDR2 YYNGEE. CDR3 sequence: CASSVEGGGATDTQYF. The CDR3 DNA reads TGTGCCAGCAGCGTAGAAGGCGGGGGGGCCACAGATACGCAGTATTTT.

This clonotype has more than one count but fewer than ten. V gene TRBV6-5 combines with J gene TRBJ2-1; no definite D call. V was trimmed by 7 bases and J by 7 bases, leaving 17 bases between them. Looked up from germline, CDR1 is MNHEY and CDR2 is SVGAGI. This CDR3 comprises 14 residues. Here the CDR3 reads CASTASLPPNEQFF. CDR3 DNA sequence: TGTGCCAGCACAGCCTCCCTTCCGCCAAATGAGCAGTTCTTC.

Concerning this clonotype itself: A read error may explain this, as a much larger clone is one base away. V and J are TRBV20-1 and TRBJ2-3; 9 bases line up with TRBD2. CDR3 length equals 20 residues. Germline V gene data show CDR1 as DFQATT and CDR2 as SNEGSKA (reference sequence). CDR3 in amino acids: CGARGGRRASGTTSTDTQYF. DNA of the CDR3: TGCGGTGCTAGAGGGGGGCGCAGGGCTAGCGGGACGACTAGCACAGATACGCAGTATTTT.

This sequence joins TRBV4-2 and TRBJ2-3; the D gene could be TRBD1 or TRBD2 (5 bases each). The V gene lost 4 bases and the J gene lost 0 bases, with 14 bases spanning the gap. In germline, CDR1 is LGHNA, CDR2 YNFKEQ. The CDR3 totals 16 residues. CDR3 bases: TGTGCCAGCAGCCCTATGGGGGTGACTAGCACAGATACGCAGTATTTT. It translates to CASSPMGVTSTDTQYF.

With regard to this clonotype: A much more abundant neighbour one base away suggests this may be a read error. Given the absence of the conserved phenylalanine or tryptophan at the CDR3 end, a read error is likely. V and J are TRBV7-3 and TRBJ2-1, with 10 bases matching TRBD2. The CDR3 covers 14 residues. CDR1 and CDR2 (germline): SGHTA, FQGTGA. The V segment lost 3 bases and the J segment 8 bases; nucleotides outside the gene matches: 4. In nucleotides, the CDR3 is TGTGCCAGCAGCTTGGGACTAGCGAGGCATGAGCAGTTCGTC. Translated, it gives CASSLGLARHEQFV.

This clonotype was seen only a few times. The V gene is TRBV3-1, the J gene TRBJ2-7; tentative D call: TRBD2 (6 bases). Trimming stripped 4 bases from V and 5 bases from J, with 15 bases between. Germline V gene sequence: CDR1 LGHDT, CDR2 YNNKEL (reference sequence). The CDR3 covers 14 residues. Here the CDR3 DNA reads TGTGCCAGCAGCCTAGGGAGGATTCTGGACGAGCAGTACTTC. Translated, it gives CASSLGRILDEQYF.

The chain has TRBV7-2 and TRBJ2-1; 9 bases agree with TRBD1. Germline V gene data show CDR1 as SGHTA and CDR2 as FQGNSA. The CDR3 runs to 16 residues. After removal of 5 bases from V and 1 base from J, the junction contained 6 bases not matched to a gene. This chain's CDR3 is CASSVQGAGSYNEQFF. In DNA form, the CDR3 reads TGTGCCAGCAGCGTACAGGGGGCAGGATCCTACAATGAGCAGTTCTTC.

The chain links TRBV11-3 to TRBJ2-1; 7 bases fit TRBD1. V trimming: 3 bases; J trimming: 5 bases; junction bases outside the gene matches: 7. Germline-derived CDR1 and CDR2 are SGHNT and YENEEA. This CDR3 has 15 residues. DNA for the CDR3: TGTGCCAGCAGCTTTATACAGGGGAGTGACAATGAGCAGTTCTTC. Translation gives CASSFIQGSDNEQFF.

This sequence joins TRBV7-2 and TRBJ2-1, with TRBD2 matching over 9 bases. The CDR3 loop spans 14 amino acids. The J segment lost 6 bases and the V segment lost 3 bases, leaving 3 bases of the junction unmatched. Per the germline V gene, CDR1 is SGHTA and CDR2 is FQGNSA. The DNA for the CDR3 is TGTGCCAGCAGCTTGCGGGGGGGGACCAATGAGCAGTTCTTC. Translated: CASSLRGGTNEQFF.

The table lists this clonotype with many counts. J is TRBJ1-2 and V is TRBV20-1, with D perhaps TRBD1 (6 bases). Germline lookup yields CDR1 DFQATT and CDR2 SNEGSKA (reference sequence). The CDR3 consists of 15 residues. V lost 0 bases and J 2 bases, leaving 13 bases between the germline ends. This CDR3 is CSARDQGQTNYGYTF. The CDR3 DNA reads as TGCAGTGCTAGAGATCAAGGACAGACAAACTATGGCTACACCTTC.

This chain uses TRBV30 with TRBJ2-7, with 7 bases fitting TRBD1. Trimming cost V 2 bases and J 3 bases; bases outside gene matches: 4. The germline V gene encodes CDR1 GTSNPN and CDR2 SVGIG (reference sequence). CDR3 length: 13 residues. CDR3 loop: CAWSRGQDYEQYF. CDR3 nucleotides: TGTGCCTGGAGTCGAGGACAGGACTACGAGCAGTACTTC.

The rearrangement links TRBV12-3 or TRBV12-4 to TRBJ1-5; 8 nucleotides align to TRBD1. CDR3 size: 14 residues. Trimming took 6 bases from V and 7 from J; bases not matched to a gene: 8. The CDR3 nucleotides are TGTGCCAGCAGCCTCCGAGGACAGGGCCAGCCCCAGCATTTT. This translates into CASSLRGQGQPQHF.

This chain links TRBV20-1 with TRBJ2-3; D not certain. The germline CDR1 and CDR2 sequences are DFQATT and SNEGSKA (reference sequence). The CDR3 totals 13 residues. V lost 4 bases and J 2 bases, leaving 10 bases between the germline ends. The CDR3 protein is CSAISRPTDTQYF. CDR3 DNA: TGCAGTGCTATATCACGTCCCACAGATACGCAGTATTTT.

This clonotype was recorded once. The chain combines TRBV20-1 with TRBJ2-5; no definite D call. This CDR3 spans 12 amino acids. Germline V gene lookup returns CDR1 DFQATT and CDR2 SNEGSKA (reference sequence). The V end lost 3 bases, the J end lost 5 bases, and 10 bases lay between the germline ends. The CDR3 protein is CSARAPGETQYF. CDR3 DNA sequence: TGCAGTGCTAGGGCCCCCGGGGAGACCCAGTACTTC.

V and J are TRBV27 and TRBJ2-1; 9 positions agree with TRBD2. The J call could be wrong; TRBJ2-7 is a better fit for the DNA end. The V gene's germline CDR1 is MNHEY and CDR2 SMNVEV (reference sequence). The CDR3 covers 15 residues. In DNA form, the CDR3 reads TGTGCCAGCAGACCAACTAGCGGGCTTTACAATGAGCAGTACTTC. It encodes CASRPTSGLYNEQYF.

A word on this clonotype: An end of the junction does not agree with germline; a read error may underlie this. The chain recombines TRBV6-5 with TRBJ1-4; 7 bases map to TRBD1. The CDR3 covers 12 residues. The V gene's germline CDR1 is MNHEY and CDR2 SVGAGI. CDR3 nucleotide sequence: TGTACCAGCGGGGACAGCGTTAGGGAACTGTTTTTT. It encodes CTSGDSVRELFF.